Listed below are T cell receptor beta chains from one sample, sequenced in a study of human T cells and chemical hapten exposure. TCRdb analysed the RACE reads with MiXCR anew, one entry per CDR3 protein. The sample has 80,000 to 100,000 distinct CDR3 sequences, about 8.7% seen once. Source material: whole blood. These receptors were collected from a female donor in good health. Some clones in this sample may be carry-over from other donors' samples. Each CDR3 is given with its conserved first and last residue. Each record gives: CDR3 protein, CDR3 DNA, J gene, clone size, V gene, D gene. D genes are given only for firm matches. Rows may omit the clone size; those that give it use once, few, many or a size class.

CDR3aa: CASSLDGHREKETQYF; CDR3nt: TGTGCCAGCAGCTTAGACGGTCATCGGGAGAAAGAGACCCAGTACTTC; j_gene: TRBJ2-5; abundance: few; v_gene: TRBV7-6; d_gene: .
CDR3aa: CASRASGQGAEAFF; CDR3nt: TGTGCCAGTAGAGCCTCCGGTCAGGGCGCTGAAGCTTTCTTT; j_gene: TRBJ1-1; abundance: .; v_gene: TRBV19; d_gene: .
CDR3aa: CSARFPAAITDTQYF; CDR3nt: TGCAGTGCTAGATTCCCAGCGGCAATCACAGATACGCAGTATTTT; j_gene: TRBJ2-3; abundance: many; v_gene: TRBV20-1; d_gene: .
CDR3aa: CASSLGTSLYEQYF; CDR3nt: TGTGCCAGCAGTTTAGGGACTTCCCTCTACGAGCAGTACTTC; j_gene: TRBJ2-7; abundance: many; v_gene: TRBV12-3/TRBV12-4; d_gene: .
CDR3aa: CASTGRRDTQYF; CDR3nt: TGTGCCAGCACGGGGAGGCGGGATACGCAGTATTTT; j_gene: TRBJ2-3; abundance: many; v_gene: TRBV7-9; d_gene: .
CDR3aa: CASSPESTYEQYF; CDR3nt: TGTGCCAGCAGCCCCGAGTCTACCTACGAGCAGTACTTC; j_gene: TRBJ2-7; abundance: few; v_gene: TRBV11-2; d_gene: .
CDR3aa: CASSLRDPRYEQYF; CDR3nt: TGTGCCAGCAGTCTCCGGGACCCAAGGTACGAGCAGTACTTC; j_gene: TRBJ2-7; abundance: few; v_gene: TRBV6-1; d_gene: .
CDR3aa: CATAYHRDSSYNEQFF; CDR3nt: TGTGCCACCGCCTATCACCGGGACAGCTCCTACAATGAGCAGTTCTTC; j_gene: TRBJ2-1; abundance: many; v_gene: TRBV24-1; d_gene: TRBD1
CDR3aa: CAWSVGGQETQYF; CDR3nt: TGTGCCTGGAGTGTGGGGGGTCAAGAGACCCAGTACTTC; j_gene: TRBJ2-5; abundance: few; v_gene: TRBV30; d_gene: .
CDR3aa: CSVEELSGNYGYTF; CDR3nt: TGCAGCGTTGAAGAGTTGTCGGGTAACTATGGCTACACCTTC; j_gene: TRBJ1-2; abundance: many; v_gene: TRBV29-1; d_gene: .
CDR3aa: CASSFGTDQPQHF; CDR3nt: TGTGCCAGCAGCTTCGGGACAGATCAGCCCCAGCATTTT; j_gene: TRBJ1-5; abundance: many; v_gene: TRBV5-6; d_gene: TRBD1
CDR3aa: CASSQDRREPSYEQYF; CDR3nt: TGTGCCAGCAGCCAAGATAGGCGGGAGCCCTCCTACGAGCAGTACTTC; j_gene: TRBJ2-7; abundance: .; v_gene: TRBV3-1; d_gene: TRBD2
CDR3aa: CASSLQLAGGETQYF; CDR3nt: TGTGCCAGCAGTTTACAACTAGCGGGGGGGGAGACCCAGTACTTC; j_gene: TRBJ2-5; abundance: few; v_gene: TRBV12-3/TRBV12-4; d_gene: TRBD2
CDR3aa: CASSLEQVPYEQYF; CDR3nt: TGCGCCAGCAGCTTGGAACAGGTCCCCTACGAGCAGTACTTC; j_gene: TRBJ2-7; abundance: .; v_gene: TRBV5-1; d_gene: .
CDR3aa: CASSQETGRSNEQFF; CDR3nt: TGTGCCAGCAGCCAAGAGACAGGTAGGAGCAATGAGCAGTTCTTC; j_gene: TRBJ2-1; abundance: .; v_gene: TRBV3-1; d_gene: .
CDR3aa: CASSDLENDYNEQFF; CDR3nt: TGTGCCAGCAGTGACCTAGAAAATGACTACAATGAGCAGTTCTTC; j_gene: TRBJ2-1; abundance: .; v_gene: TRBV6-4; d_gene: .
CDR3aa: CASSSGQGQETQYF; CDR3nt: TGTGCCAGCAGCTCAGGACAGGGACAAGAGACCCAGTACTTC; j_gene: TRBJ2-5; abundance: few; v_gene: TRBV11-1; d_gene: TRBD1
CDR3aa: CASTTGAGEKLFF; CDR3nt: TGTGCCAGCACAACAGGGGCCGGGGAAAAACTGTTTTTT; j_gene: TRBJ1-4; abundance: many; v_gene: TRBV12-3/TRBV12-4; d_gene: TRBD1
CDR3aa: CASSLREGQGEQYF; CDR3nt: TGTGCCAGCAGCCTCCGGGAGGGTCAGGGCGAGCAGTACTTC; j_gene: TRBJ2-7; abundance: few; v_gene: TRBV3-1; d_gene: TRBD2
CDR3aa: CASSPLADSTDTQYF; CDR3nt: TGTGCCAGCAGCCCACTCGCTGACAGCACAGATACGCAGTATTTT; j_gene: TRBJ2-3; abundance: .; v_gene: TRBV7-6; d_gene: .
CDR3aa: CASSLVGFEQYF; CDR3nt: TGTGCCAGCAGCTTGGTTGGGTTCGAGCAGTACTTC; j_gene: TRBJ2-7; abundance: many; v_gene: TRBV5-5; d_gene: .
CDR3aa: CSASGQRRSYEQYF; CDR3nt: TGCAGTGCTAGCGGACAGCGTAGATCCTACGAGCAGTACTTC; j_gene: TRBJ2-7; abundance: .; v_gene: TRBV20-1; d_gene: .